A selection of T cell receptor beta chains follows, all from one sample in a study of human T cells and chemical hapten exposure. Each CDR3 protein is one row after TCRdb ran MiXCR on the RACE reads. The sample yields about 260,000 distinct CDR3 sequences, about 8.1% seen once. This specimen was whole blood, taken in connection with sensitization to the hapten diphenylcyclopropenone (DPC). Receptors were obtained from a middle-aged woman with alopecia areata. Some clones in this sample may be carry-over from other donors' samples. Both conserved end residues are part of each CDR3. Each record gives: clone size, D gene, J gene, V gene, CDR3 protein, CDR3 DNA. A D gene is named only where the DNA matches it firmly. The size field is filled for only some rows; it gives once, few, many or a size class.

size: .; D: .; J: TRBJ2-7; V: TRBV3-1; CDR3: CASSQDLGTAYEQYF; DNA: TGTGCCAGCAGCCAAGATCTCGGGACGGCCTACGAGCAGTACTTC
size: .; D: .; J: TRBJ2-3; V: TRBV7-3; CDR3: CASSGGPHYSTDTQYF; DNA: TGTGCCAGCAGCGGCGGGCCCCACTATAGCACAGATACGCAGTATTTT
size: .; D: .; J: TRBJ2-7; V: TRBV4-3; CDR3: CASSQDYGGAQYF; DNA: TGCGCCAGCAGCCAAGATTACGGGGGAGCGCAGTACTTC
size: few; D: .; J: TRBJ2-3; V: TRBV5-1; CDR3: CASSLFSRTDTQYF; DNA: TGCGCCAGCAGCTTGTTTTCCCGCACAGATACGCAGTATTTT
size: few; D: TRBD2; J: TRBJ2-7; V: TRBV6-5; CDR3: CASSLSGRTSYEQYF; DNA: TGTGCCAGCAGCCTTAGCGGGAGGACCTCCTACGAGCAGTACTTC
size: .; D: TRBD2; J: TRBJ2-1; V: TRBV5-1; CDR3: CASSLLAGVSEQFF; DNA: TGCGCCAGCAGCTTACTAGCGGGAGTTAGTGAGCAGTTCTTC
size: .; D: TRBD2; J: TRBJ2-1; V: TRBV5-1; CDR3: CASRRLAGSPHNEQFF; DNA: TGCGCCAGCAGAAGACTAGCGGGAAGCCCCCACAATGAGCAGTTCTTC
size: few; D: .; J: TRBJ2-6; V: TRBV7-2; CDR3: CASSEDSGANVLTF; DNA: TGTGCCAGCAGCGAGGACAGTGGGGCCAACGTCCTGACTTTC
size: few; D: TRBD1; J: TRBJ2-1; V: TRBV7-3; CDR3: CASSVTGGLQSYNEQFF; DNA: TGTGCCAGCAGCGTGACAGGGGGTTTGCAATCCTACAATGAGCAGTTCTTC
size: .; D: .; J: TRBJ2-5; V: TRBV5-6; CDR3: CASSLRRPEETQYF; DNA: TGTGCCAGCAGCTTAAGGCGACCCGAAGAGACCCAGTACTTC
size: many; D: .; J: TRBJ1-1; V: TRBV28; CDR3: CASSSGLGGTEAFF; DNA: TGTGCCAGCAGTTCCGGGTTAGGGGGCACTGAAGCTTTCTTT
size: few; D: TRBD2; J: TRBJ2-7; V: TRBV29-1; CDR3: CSVIRPGLPYEQYF; DNA: TGCAGCGTAATAAGACCGGGACTACCCTACGAGCAGTACTTC
size: .; D: .; J: TRBJ1-4; V: TRBV7-9; CDR3: CASSAGLGSSNEKLFF; DNA: TGTGCCAGCAGCGCAGGGTTGGGGTCTTCTAATGAAAAACTGTTTTTT
size: few; D: .; J: TRBJ1-4; V: TRBV25-1; CDR3: CASSEPTTTNEKLFF; DNA: TGTGCCAGCAGTGAACCGACAACAACTAATGAAAAACTGTTTTTT
size: few; D: .; J: TRBJ2-2; V: TRBV12-3/TRBV12-4; CDR3: CASTYGGTTGELFF; DNA: TGTGCCAGCACCTATGGGGGAACCACTGGGGAGCTGTTTTTT
size: .; D: .; J: TRBJ2-5; V: TRBV2; CDR3: CASSPRGPSPETQYF; DNA: TGTGCCAGCAGCCCCCGGGGACCCTCCCCAGAGACCCAGTACTTC
size: few; D: .; J: TRBJ1-4; V: TRBV21-1; CDR3: CASSKGVSEKLFF; DNA: TGTGCCAGCAGCAAAGGGGTCAGTGAAAAACTGTTTTTT
size: .; D: .; J: TRBJ2-7; V: TRBV6-6; CDR3: CASSYWSATHSYEQYF; DNA: TGTGCCAGCAGTTACTGGTCCGCTACACACTCCTACGAGCAGTACTTC
size: few; D: TRBD2; J: TRBJ2-3; V: TRBV13; CDR3: CASSRTSGSQTDTQYF; DNA: TGTGCCAGCAGCCGTACTAGCGGGAGTCAGACAGATACGCAGTATTTT
size: .; D: TRBD2; J: TRBJ2-1; V: TRBV30; CDR3: CAWRSGTSQISYNEQFF; DNA: TGTGCCTGGAGAAGCGGGACTAGCCAAATCTCCTACAATGAGCAGTTCTTC
size: .; D: .; J: TRBJ2-1; V: TRBV12-3/TRBV12-4; CDR3: CASSVLDSSYNEQFF; DNA: TGTGCCAGCAGCGTCCTTGACAGCTCCTACAATGAGCAGTTCTTC
size: few; D: TRBD2; J: TRBJ2-3; V: TRBV7-8; CDR3: CASSLEGGRDWRTDTQYF; DNA: TGTGCCAGCAGCTTAGAGGGAGGGAGGGACTGGCGGACAGATACGCAGTATTTT
size: .; D: TRBD1; J: TRBJ2-1; V: TRBV28; CDR3: CASIFRQGRGSNEQFF; DNA: TGTGCCAGCATCTTTCGACAGGGTCGGGGATCCAATGAGCAGTTCTTC
size: .; D: TRBD2; J: TRBJ2-1; V: TRBV7-9; CDR3: CASTAGGHPWYNEQFF; DNA: TGTGCCAGCACCGCGGGGGGGCACCCTTGGTACAATGAGCAGTTCTTC
size: .; D: .; J: TRBJ2-3; V: TRBV9; CDR3: CASSERTASLADTQYF; DNA: TGTGCCAGCAGCGAGAGGACAGCGTCCTTAGCAGATACGCAGTATTTT
size: .; D: TRBD1; J: TRBJ2-5; V: TRBV28; CDR3: CASSQGQEETQYF; DNA: TGTGCCAGCAGCCAAGGACAGGAAGAGACCCAGTACTTC
size: .; D: .; J: TRBJ2-3; V: TRBV11-3; CDR3: CASSLQGRETDTQYF; DNA: TGTGCCAGCAGCCTCCAGGGGAGGGAGACAGATACGCAGTATTTT
size: .; D: .; J: TRBJ1-2; V: TRBV7-2; CDR3: CASSLTMSPEGYTF; DNA: TGTGCCAGCAGCTTAACGATGTCCCCGGAAGGCTACACCTTC
size: .; D: TRBD1; J: TRBJ1-6; V: TRBV5-4; CDR3: CASSIGTAYNSPLHF; DNA: TGTGCCAGCAGCATCGGGACAGCTTATAATTCACCCCTCCACTTT
size: few; D: TRBD2; J: TRBJ2-5; V: TRBV11-2; CDR3: CASIQGAGAYQETQYF; DNA: TGTGCCAGCATCCAAGGGGCGGGAGCTTACCAAGAGACCCAGTACTTC
size: .; D: .; J: TRBJ2-4; V: TRBV10-3; CDR3: CAISAGTAKNIQYF; DNA: TGTGCCATCAGCGCAGGGACAGCCAAAAACATTCAGTACTTC
size: few; D: .; J: TRBJ1-2; V: TRBV7-9; CDR3: CASSPKRDGINYGYTF; DNA: TGTGCCAGCAGCCCTAAGCGGGACGGAATTAACTATGGCTACACCTTC
size: few; D: .; J: TRBJ1-1; V: TRBV6-2/TRBV6-3; CDR3: CASTGYMNTEAFF; DNA: TGTGCCAGCACCGGGTATATGAACACTGAAGCTTTCTTT